This T cell receptor beta chain was recovered during a study of blood T cell repertoires in COVID-19. Looking at the study overall: Researchers got acute and convalescent COVID-19 samples from the United States, Italy and Spain.

Original processing methods: Quantification of nucleated cells was approximated via reference gene primer amplification. This table comes from immunoSEQ multiplex PCR, and its TCRdb copy is limited to in-frame clones, with some not included. That table is the source of V, J and clone size, and D and trimming were worked out from the DNA. The sample gives roughly 120,000 clones, roughly four fifths of which show up once; roughly 2.7% is in the top ten. This CDR3 has 15 amino acids. V was trimmed by 0 bases and J by 8 bases, leaving 15 bases between them. Germline assignment: CDR1 LGHNA and CDR2 YNFKEQ.

Sequenced material: peripheral blood. The source is a man between 50 and 59 years old with acute or convalescent COVID-19. The chain is built from TRBV4-2 and TRBJ2-3; no reliable D call. The CDR3 nucleotides are TGTGCCAGCAGCCAAGAAAGTTCCTCACATGGTACGCAGTATTTT. This translates into CASSQESSSHGTQYF.